Only a few counts were recorded for the clone carrying this T cell receptor (beta chain). Its matching antigen is unknown. The PCR employed 60 Vbeta primers together with 13 Jbeta primers. Produced via immunoSEQ multiplex PCR; TCRdb's table is partial and in-frame only. The table records approximately 160,000 clones, over 60% of them present only once. Germline loops: CDR1 SGDLS, CDR2 YYNGEE. The CDR3 extends over 13 amino acids. Trimming took off 4 bases at V and 11 bases at J, with 18 bases between the two ends. The data were obtained in a study of cytomegalovirus exposure and HLA in healthy donors. Notes on the study in general: Exclusion applied to some V segments, including TRBV6-2 and TRBV6-3, as they were indistinguishable. Associated with HLA alleles at 0.05 false discovery rate in a later analysis were around 17,000 TCR beta sequences. Roughly even sequencing depth across donors was the assumption behind the presence/absence analyses.

The chain carries TRBV9 and TRBJ1-1; D is perhaps TRBD1 (6 bases). This TCR came from a woman in her 30s in good health and CMV-seropositive. Sequenced material: PBMCs. This CDR3 reads CASSPRQALEAFF. The CDR3 bases are TGTGCCAGCAGCCCCCGACAGGCCCTGGAGGCTTTCTTT.